The present T cell receptor beta chain was sequenced within a study of CD8+CD57+ T cells in acquired aplastic anemia. Study in general: DNA per sorted CD4+ or CD8+ sample ranged roughly 0.19 to 27.4 ug, averaging approximately 3.3 ug.

Regarding the study as a whole: In common between the patients and the controls were twenty-nine CD8+ CDR3 sequences. Between patients and controls, CD8+ Simpson's diversity did not vary significantly.

The CDR3 has 14 residues. J was trimmed by 6 bases and V by 5 bases; bases with no gene match: 9. The germline gives CDR1 MGHDK, CDR2 SYGVNS. A note on this clonotype: Antigen: not known.

CDR3 and TCR beta VDJ profiling relied on a genomic DNA template. In TCRdb, the reads were re-called with MiXCR into one record per CDR3 protein. Of under 200,000 distinct CDR3 sequences in the sample, 50% to 75% are singletons; the top ten hold around 46%. The V and J genes are TRBV25-1 and TRBJ2-7; 8 nucleotides match TRBD1. This clonotype was obtained from a human donor with severe aplastic anemia or a healthy control (not recorded which). Sequenced sample: sorted CD4+, CD8+, or CD8+CD57+ T cells (not recorded which) from PBMCs. The CDR3 is CASSKQGESGEQYF. CDR3 nucleotides: TGTGCCAGCAGTAAACAGGGGGAGTCGGGCGAGCAGTACTTC.